The 21 T cell receptor beta chains listed next were all sequenced from one sample in a study of blood T cell repertoires in COVID-19. Using immunoSEQ multiplex PCR, the repertoire was profiled, and TCRdb retains in-frame clones only, with some absent. In the table there are 330,000 or so clones, roughly 87% of which are singletons. The sequenced sample was peripheral blood. These TCRs come from a man aged 25 to 45 with COVID-19, enrolled during active disease.

J is TRBJ2-7 and V is TRBV7-8, with D unresolved. There are 13 residues in the CDR3. V shed 5 bases and J shed 2 bases, with 10 bases lying between them. Germline V gene lookup returns CDR1 SGHVS and CDR2 FQNEAQ. The CDR3 reads CASSQPPAYEQYF. Here the CDR3 DNA reads TGTGCCAGCAGCCAGCCACCGGCCTACGAGCAGTACTTC.

V usage is TRBV6-5 and J usage is TRBJ2-7; 8 bases align to TRBD1. From germline, CDR1 is MNHEY and CDR2 SVGAGI. The V segment lost 2 bases and the J segment 2 bases; nucleotides outside the gene matches: 5. The CDR3 is made up of 15 amino acids. CDR3 nucleotide sequence: TGTGCCAGCAGTTACGTTCAGGGGGCCGCCTACGAGCAGTACTTC. This codes for CASSYVQGAAYEQYF.

This sequence joins TRBV5-1 and TRBJ2-3, with TRBD2 identical over 12 bases. The CDR3 is 16 amino acids. Germline CDR1 SGHRS, CDR2 YFSETQ. Trimming took 5 bases from V and 0 from J; bases not matched to a gene: 4. The CDR3 sequence is CASRDGTSGSTDTQYF. The CDR3 bases are TGCGCCAGCAGGGACGGGACTAGCGGGAGCACAGATACGCAGTATTTT.

This clone is a singleton in its sample. The chain carries TRBV27 and TRBJ1-5, with 8 bases identical to TRBD1. CDR1 and CDR2 (germline): MNHEY, SMNVEV (reference sequence). The J segment lost 7 bases and the V segment lost 6 bases, leaving 11 bases of the junction unmatched. There are 15 residues in the CDR3. Written as DNA, the CDR3 is TGTGCCAGCAGGGGATTACAGGGGGTGCGGCAGCCCCAGCATTTT. This codes for CASRGLQGVRQPQHF.

The rearrangement uses TRBV19 and TRBJ2-7; D gene unclear. Trimming removed 4 bases at V and 4 bases at J, with 11 bases between. Germline CDR1 is LNHDA and CDR2 is SQIVND (reference sequence). There are 13 residues in the CDR3. The CDR3 here is CASSTDIGYEQYF. The CDR3, as DNA: TGTGCCAGTAGTACAGACATCGGGTACGAGCAGTACTTC.

This chain connects TRBV5-3 to TRBJ2-5, with D tentatively TRBD1 (5 bases). TRBV5-3 is identified as an open reading frame with a role that is uncertain. The CDR3 length is 11 residues. V lost 0 bases to trimming and J lost 13 bases, with 10 bases between them. In nucleotides, the CDR3 is TGTGCCAGAAGCTTGGTGTGGGGCCCGTACTTC. It yields the protein CARSLVWGPYF.

The CDR3 coding sequence is TGTGCCAGCAGGTCAGGGTACAATCAGCCCCAGCATTTT. It codes for CASRSGYNQPQHF. The V gene is TRBV6-5, the J gene TRBJ1-5, with D perhaps matching TRBD1 (5 bases). With 6 bases removed from V and 3 bases from J, the gap between germline ends came to 9 bases. Germline V lookup: CDR1 MNHEY, CDR2 SVGAGI. The CDR3 consists of 13 residues.

V usage is TRBV6-5 and J usage is TRBJ1-4, with 9 bases fitting TRBD1. Germline CDR1 and CDR2: MNHEY and SVGAGI. Trimming at V came to 5 bases and at J to 8 bases, leaving 6 bases not matched to a gene. The CDR3 has 14 amino acids. The CDR3 region has the DNA TGTGCCAGCAGTAAACAGGGGGCGTTCGAAAAACTGTTTTTT. Its translation: CASSKQGAFEKLFF.

This clone was counted ten times or more. This CDR3 is CASSRQGVTEAFF. CDR3 sequence (DNA): TGCGCCAGCAGCAGACAGGGGGTCACTGAAGCTTTCTTT. The J gene is TRBJ1-1, the V gene TRBV5-1; TRBD1 agrees at 9 bases. The CDR3 sequence is 13 residues long. The germline CDR1 and CDR2 sequences are SGHRS and YFSETQ. The junction had 2 bases not matched to a gene; V was cut back by 4 bases and J by 4 bases.

The J gene is TRBJ1-4, the V gene TRBV11-3, with TRBD1 as a possible D gene (6 bases). The germline gives CDR1 SGHNT, CDR2 YENEEA. Trimming stripped 3 bases from V and 7 bases from J, with 9 bases between. This CDR3 has 13 residues. CDR3 DNA: TGTGCCAGCAGCTTGGGGGGGGCTGAAAAACTGTTTTTT. This gives the protein CASSLGGAEKLFF.

CDR3 sequence reads: CSVGTGNEQFF. The CDR3 DNA reads TGCAGCGTTGGGACAGGGAATGAGCAGTTCTTC. This chain links TRBV29-1 with TRBJ2-1; 8 bases fit TRBD1. V lost 4 bases and J lost 7; bases outside the gene matches: 0. The CDR3 sequence is 11 residues long. Germline lookup yields CDR1 SQVTM and CDR2 ANQGSEA.

The J gene is TRBJ2-7, the V gene TRBV4-2; 9 bases are shared with TRBD1. Per the germline V gene, CDR1 is LGHNA and CDR2 is YNFKEQ. V shed 0 bases, J shed 5 bases, and the junction held 5 bases outside the gene matches. This CDR3 is built from 15 residues. CDR3: CASSQENRGRNEQYF. The CDR3 nucleotides are TGTGCCAGCAGCCAAGAAAACAGGGGGCGCAACGAGCAGTACTTC.

Regarding this clone: The same CDR3 is also encoded by other DNA sequences in this sample. The chain recombines TRBV5-5 with TRBJ2-3; D gene uncertain. V was shortened by 0 bases and J by 1 base, with 3 bases between the two germline ends. This CDR3 is built from 13 residues. Germline CDR1 SGHKS, CDR2 YYEKEE (reference sequence). CDR3 protein: CASSLVGTDTQYF. As DNA, the CDR3 is TGTGCCAGCAGCTTGGTAGGCACAGATACGCAGTATTTT.

V usage is TRBV5-1 and J usage is TRBJ2-2, with 7 bases that match TRBD2. CDR1 SGHRS and CDR2 YFSETQ come from the germline V gene. This CDR3 has 16 amino acids. The ends lost 6 bases at V and 7 bases at J; junction bases unmatched: 15. The CDR3 is CASNPLAGATGGELFF. CDR3 sequence (DNA): TGCGCCAGCAATCCCTTGGCGGGAGCGACCGGCGGGGAGCTGTTTTTT.

V and J are TRBV7-3 and TRBJ2-3, with 11 nucleotides matching TRBD2. Per germline, CDR1 SGHTA and CDR2 FQGTGA. Trimming cost V 6 bases and J 3 bases; bases outside gene matches: 8. CDR3 length equals 16 residues. CDR3 sequence reads: CASSLSGGAATDTQYF. The DNA of the CDR3 is TGTGCCAGCAGTCTTAGCGGGGGGGCCGCGACAGATACGCAGTATTTT.

V and J are TRBV10-3 and TRBJ2-1, with 9 bases identical to TRBD2. The CDR3 spans 14 residues. V shed 10 bases and J 8 bases; nucleotides not matched to a gene: 12. Germline CDR1 ENHRY, CDR2 SYGVKD. CDR3 sequence (DNA): TGTGCCAATTCGGGGGCTAGCGGGGACCATGAGCAGTTCTTC. This translates into CANSGASGDHEQFF.

This clone was counted a single time. The genes are TRBV18 and TRBJ2-1, with 9 bases matching TRBD1. The V and J ends lost 0 bases and 9 bases, in that order; junction bases with no gene match: 3. CDR1 and CDR2 (germline): KGHSH, LQKENI. The CDR3 contains 14 residues. The CDR3 DNA reads as TGTGCCAGCTCACCACCCCCGGACAGGGGTGAGCAGTTCTTC. Translation: CASSPPPDRGEQFF.

Concerning this clone: Other nucleotide sequences from this sample produce the same CDR3. The chain has TRBV27 and TRBJ2-7, with TRBD1 matching over 7 bases. This CDR3 is 13 amino acids long. Per germline, CDR1 MNHEY and CDR2 SMNVEV (reference sequence). With 3 bases clipped from V and 4 bases from J, the junction kept 3 bases outside the gene matches. For the CDR3, the DNA is TGTGCCAGCAGTTTGGGACAGACTTACGAGCAGTACTTC. Protein: CASSLGQTYEQYF.

The chain couples TRBV5-1 to TRBJ2-3; 10 nucleotides align to TRBD2. Germline CDR1 is SGHRS and CDR2 is YFSETQ. The CDR3 length is 23 residues. J gave up 2 bases and V 4 bases, and 28 bases lay outside the gene matches. The CDR3 sequence: CASSIPGTSAPTGGRGLTDTQYF. The CDR3 DNA sequence: TGCGCCAGCAGCATCCCCGGGACTAGCGCCCCCACGGGAGGGAGAGGGCTCACAGATACGCAGTATTTT.

The chain uses TRBV7-8 and TRBJ1-2; D is possibly TRBD1 (6 bases). Per the germline V gene, CDR1 is SGHVS and CDR2 is FQNEAQ. V was cut by 1 base and J by 7 bases, with 19 bases left in between. The length of the CDR3 is 16 residues. CDR3 coding DNA: TGTGCCAGCAGCTTAGGCGTCCAGGGGCGATCCGGTGGCTACACCTTC. It specifies CASSLGVQGRSGGYTF.

This rearrangement joins TRBV24-1 to TRBJ2-1; D perhaps matches TRBD2 (6 bases). V was clipped by 6 bases and J by 6 bases, with 14 bases between them. Germline V gene lookup returns CDR1 KGHDR and CDR2 SFDVKD. The CDR3 totals 14 residues. CDR3 amino acids: CATSPPGSFNEQFF. The CDR3, as DNA: TGTGCCACCAGTCCTCCCGGGAGCTTCAATGAGCAGTTCTTC.